One and the same sample provided the 16 T cell receptor beta chains below, sequenced in a study of blood T cell repertoires in COVID-19. Using immunoSEQ multiplex PCR, the repertoire was profiled, and TCRdb retains in-frame clones only, with some absent. The table lists 20,000 to 30,000 clones, around 83% of them singletons. Sequenced: peripheral blood. The receptors shown here come from a human donor in a cohort sampled during active COVID-19.

CDR3: CASSYRQGAYEQYF. The CDR3, as DNA: TGTGCCAGCAGCTACCGACAGGGTGCCTACGAGCAGTACTTC. The chain recombines TRBV7-2 with TRBJ2-7; 7 nucleotides match TRBD1. CDR1 is SGHTA, CDR2 FQGNSA, per germline. This CDR3 has 14 residues. The trim removed 4 bases at V and 2 bases at J, leaving 5 bases unmatched.

This sequence joins TRBV7-8 and TRBJ2-3; tentative D call: TRBD2 (5 bases). The CDR3 length is 16 residues. Per germline, CDR1 SGHVS and CDR2 FQNEAQ. Deletions cut 4 bases from V and 0 bases from J, with 14 bases between. CDR3 protein: CASSSVRRGSTDTQYF. For the CDR3, the DNA is TGTGCCAGCAGCTCCGTCAGGAGAGGGAGCACAGATACGCAGTATTTT. The whole variable domain, filled in from reference TRBV7-8 and TRBJ2-3, reads GAGVSQSPRYKVAKRGQDVALRCDPISGHVSLFWYQQALGQGPEFLTYFQNEAQLDKSGLPSDRFFAERPEGSVSTLKIQRTQQEDSAVYLCASSSVRRGSTDTQYFGPGTRLTVL.

The chain uses TRBV7-2 and TRBJ2-1; 9 bases line up with TRBD2. J lost 0 bases, V lost 5 bases, and 11 bases had no gene match. Germline CDR1 and CDR2: SGHTA and FQGNSA. This CDR3 is built from 18 residues. Written as DNA, the CDR3 is TGTGCCAGCAGCCCCTATAGCGGGGGTTGGAGCTCCTACAATGAGCAGTTCTTC. Amino acid sequence: CASSPYSGGWSSYNEQFF.

The count of this clone is one. The chain carries TRBV6-5 and TRBJ2-1; tentatively, D is TRBD2 (5 bases). V lost 0 bases and J lost 10, with 19 bases in between. Germline CDR1 reads MNHEY; CDR2 reads SVGAGI. The CDR3 spans 16 residues. CDR3 loop: CASSYSLSSGFDEQFF. CDR3 coding DNA: TGTGCCAGCAGTTACTCCCTTTCCTCGGGGTTCGACGAGCAGTTCTTC.

The chain employs TRBV30 and TRBJ2-5; TRBD2 agrees at 12 bases. The CDR3 covers 13 residues. Losses at the gene ends were 8 bases for V and 10 bases for J; bases not matched to a gene: 11. Germline loops: CDR1 GTSNPN, CDR2 SVGIG (reference sequence). The CDR3 is CAGLLAGGRGQYF. As DNA, the CDR3 is TGTGCCGGATTACTAGCGGGGGGACGCGGCCAGTACTTC.

V is TRBV9 and J is TRBJ2-7; tentative D call: TRBD1 (6 bases). Between the trimmed V and J ends, which lost 4 bases and 1 base, there was a span of 18 bases. Per the germline V gene, CDR1 is SGDLS and CDR2 is YYNGEE. This CDR3 comprises 16 residues. DNA of the CDR3: TGTGCCAGCAGCCCACCTTCAGGGGCATATTCCTACGAGCAGTACTTC. Its protein is CASSPPSGAYSYEQYF.

This clone has a single count. V and J are TRBV2 and TRBJ1-2, with a tentative D call TRBD1 (5 bases). The CDR3 has 12 residues. The germline V gene has CDR1 SNHLY and CDR2 FYNNEI. V shed 8 bases and J shed 4 bases, with 11 bases lying between them. The CDR3 spells CASARVGYGYTF. CDR3 sequence (DNA): TGTGCCAGCGCCAGGGTAGGCTATGGCTACACCTTC.

J is TRBJ1-4 and V is TRBV11-2; TRBD1 might be the D (5 bases). Germline V gene data show CDR1 as SGHAT and CDR2 as FQNNGV. The CDR3 is made up of 15 amino acids. Deletions cut 6 bases from V and 4 bases from J, with 15 bases between. In DNA, the CDR3 is TGTGCCAGCAGACGGGACCTCGGGGGTAATGAAAAACTGTTTTTT. Protein: CASRRDLGGNEKLFF. Using reference TRBV11-2 and TRBJ1-4 for the parts outside the CDR3, the full variable domain is EAGVAQSPRYKIIEKRQSVAFWCNPISGHATLYWYQQILGQGPKLLIQFQNNGVVDDSQLPKDRFSAERLKGVDSTLKIQPAKLEDSAVYLCASRRDLGGNEKLFFGSGTQLSVL.

The rearrangement uses TRBV4-3 and TRBJ2-3; TRBD1 is a possible D gene (6 bases). Trimming removed 3 bases at V and 7 bases at J, with 11 bases between. Per germline, CDR1 LGHNA and CDR2 YSLEER. The length of the CDR3 is 13 residues. CDR3 sequence: CASSQAGQYTQYF. CDR3 nucleotide sequence: TGCGCCAGCAGCCAGGCAGGACAGTATACGCAGTATTTT.

This clone was counted once. The gene calls are TRBV9 and TRBJ2-5; the match to TRBD2 covers 8 bases. The CDR3 has 14 amino acids. J was trimmed by 2 bases and V by 0 bases; bases with no gene match: 0. Germline V gives CDR1 SGDLS, CDR2 YYNGEE. The CDR3 loop is CASSVASGQETQYF. The CDR3 region has the DNA TGTGCCAGCAGCGTAGCTAGCGGGCAAGAGACCCAGTACTTC.

V gene TRBV25-1 combines with J gene TRBJ2-1, with no clear D. Trimming removed 4 bases at V and 10 bases at J, with 8 bases between. Germline CDR1 and CDR2: MGHDK and SYGVNS. The CDR3 totals 11 residues. DNA of the CDR3: TGTGCCAGCAGTGTGTCTCGGGAGCAGTTCTTC. Translating it yields CASSVSREQFF.

With regard to this clone: Other DNA variants within this sample encode the same CDR3. This chain links TRBV2 with TRBJ2-3; 7 nucleotides match TRBD1. With 5 bases clipped from V and 6 bases from J, the junction kept 2 bases outside the gene matches. The CDR3 consists of 12 residues. Germline CDR1 and CDR2: SNHLY and FYNNEI. CDR3 nucleotides: TGTGCCAGCAGTAGGGACAGTGATACGCAGTATTTT. This codes for CASSRDSDTQYF.

This chain connects TRBV9 to TRBJ1-2, with a weak D call TRBD1 (6 bases). Per germline, CDR1 SGDLS and CDR2 YYNGEE. The CDR3 has 14 amino acids. The ends were cut back, 4 bases at V and 5 bases at J, with 15 bases in the middle. The CDR3 is CASSPDRQTYGYTF. CDR3 nucleotide sequence: TGTGCCAGCAGCCCCGACAGGCAAACTTATGGCTACACCTTC.

The V call is TRBV11-2, the J call TRBJ1-1; D not certain. CDR1 is SGHAT, CDR2 FQNNGV, per germline. V lost 2 bases, J lost 0 bases, and 10 bases lay in between. CDR3 length: 15 amino acids. The CDR3 region is CASSLPGVLNTEAFF. The CDR3 bases are TGTGCCAGCAGCTTACCGGGTGTCTTGAACACTGAAGCTTTCTTT.

The genes are TRBV25-1 and TRBJ1-1; possibly TRBD1 for D (5 bases). Trimming took 1 base from V and 10 from J, leaving 13 bases between them. The CDR3 is 13 residues long. CDR1 is MGHDK and CDR2 is SYGVNS in the germline V gene. The CDR3 bases are TGTGCCAGCAGTGAATGGGTGGCCGGGGGAGCTTTCTTT. Translating it yields CASSEWVAGGAFF.

CDR3 sequence (DNA): TGTGCCACCAGCCAGGGGACACTGAAAGAGACCCAGTACTTC. This encodes CATSQGTLKETQYF. The rearrangement joins TRBV24-1 to TRBJ2-5; D might be TRBD1 (6 bases). Trimming cost V 7 bases and J 3 bases, with 14 bases left between them. CDR1 KGHDR and CDR2 SFDVKD come from the germline V gene. CDR3 length equals 14 residues.